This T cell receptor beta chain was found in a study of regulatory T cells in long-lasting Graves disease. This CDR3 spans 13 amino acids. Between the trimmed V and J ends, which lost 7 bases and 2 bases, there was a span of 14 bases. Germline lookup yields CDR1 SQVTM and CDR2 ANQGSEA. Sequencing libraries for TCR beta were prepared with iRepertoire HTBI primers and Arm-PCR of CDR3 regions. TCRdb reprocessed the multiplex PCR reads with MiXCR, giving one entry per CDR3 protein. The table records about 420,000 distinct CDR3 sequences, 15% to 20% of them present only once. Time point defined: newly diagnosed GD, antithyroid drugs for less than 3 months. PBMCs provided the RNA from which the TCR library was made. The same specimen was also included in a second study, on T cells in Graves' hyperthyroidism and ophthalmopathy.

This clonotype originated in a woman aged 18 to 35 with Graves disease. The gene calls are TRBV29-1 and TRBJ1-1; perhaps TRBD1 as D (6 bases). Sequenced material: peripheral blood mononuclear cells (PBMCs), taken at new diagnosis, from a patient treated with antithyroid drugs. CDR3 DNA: TGCAGCGGACACAGGGACATAAACACTGAAGCTTTCTTT. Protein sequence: CSGHRDINTEAFF.